The 29 T cell receptor beta chains presented below share a single source sample, sequenced in a study of blood T cell repertoires in COVID-19. The repertoire was sequenced with immunoSEQ multiplex PCR; TCRdb's copy has only in-frame clones and lacks some. The profile shows over 50,000 clones, roughly 84% of them singletons. Specimen: peripheral blood. These TCRs come from a man in his 60s with COVID-19, enrolled during active disease.

This rearrangement joins TRBV24-1 to TRBJ1-2; a weak D match, TRBD1 (5 bases). Germline-derived CDR1 and CDR2 are KGHDR and SFDVKD. Trimming shortened V by 10 bases and J by 3 bases, and 14 bases separated the two germline ends. The length of the CDR3 is 13 residues. The CDR3 sequence: CATRDGGDYGYTF. The CDR3 bases are TGTGCCACAAGGGACGGGGGGGACTATGGCTACACCTTC.

The chain uses TRBV7-6 and TRBJ1-1; 9 bases match TRBD1. Germline loops: CDR1 SGHVS, CDR2 FNYEAQ. The V segment lost 4 bases and the J segment 4 bases; nucleotides outside the gene matches: 7. The CDR3 length is 15 residues. For the CDR3, the DNA is TGTGCCAGCAGCTCGATGACAGGGGGTGGCACTGAAGCTTTCTTT. It translates to CASSSMTGGGTEAFF.

This clone was counted only a few times. The chain combines TRBV13 with TRBJ1-2; D call uncertain. The germline V gene encodes CDR1 PRHDT and CDR2 FYEKMQ (reference sequence). V shed 2 bases and J shed 4 bases, with 11 bases lying between them. The CDR3 loop spans 14 amino acids. The CDR3 sequence is CASSLKEGGYGYTF. CDR3 nucleotides: TGTGCCAGCAGCTTAAAGGAAGGAGGCTATGGCTACACCTTC.

The rearrangement joins TRBV28 to TRBJ2-7; 7 nucleotides align to TRBD1. Germline CDR1 is MDHEN and CDR2 is SYDVKM. This CDR3 comprises 14 residues. The ends lost 7 bases at V and 5 bases at J; junction bases unmatched: 11. CDR3 DNA: TGTGCCAGCAAGGGGGCTGCCTTACACCACGAGCAGTACTTC. Encoded protein: CASKGAALHHEQYF.

The CDR3 sequence: CASSQRDRTSSGNTIYF. The CDR3 DNA reads as TGCGCCAGCAGCCAACGGGACAGGACCTCCTCTGGAAACACCATATATTTT. The chain joins TRBV4-1 to TRBJ1-3; 8 bases are a match to TRBD1. V lost 2 bases and J lost 0; bases outside the gene matches: 6. The CDR3 spans 17 residues. CDR1 is MGHRA and CDR2 is YSYEKL in the germline V gene.

The chain couples TRBV12-3 or TRBV12-4 to TRBJ2-7, with D possibly TRBD1 on 5 matching bases. Deletions cut 3 bases from V and 3 bases from J, with 9 bases between. This CDR3 region has 13 residues. CDR3 amino acids: CASSFDRNYEQYF. DNA of the CDR3: TGTGCCAGCAGTTTCGACAGAAACTACGAGCAGTACTTC.

The chain is built from TRBV9 and TRBJ2-2; possibly TRBD2 for D (5 bases). The germline V and J ends were trimmed by 10 bases and 1 base, with 14 bases remaining between them. CDR3 length: 14 amino acids. Germline loops: CDR1 SGDLS, CDR2 YYNGEE. The CDR3 here is CADRVRENTGELFF. The CDR3 coding sequence is TGTGCCGACCGGGTGAGGGAGAACACCGGGGAGCTGTTTTTT.

This chain joins TRBV18 and TRBJ1-4; D remains unclear. This CDR3 region has 18 residues. V was clipped by 3 bases and J by 0 bases, with 17 bases between them. Germline lookup yields CDR1 KGHSH and CDR2 LQKENI. CDR3 coding DNA: TGTGCCAGCTCACCTTTGCGGGTCACGGTTGCAACTAATGAAAAACTGTTTTTT. This encodes CASSPLRVTVATNEKLFF.

V gene TRBV10-2 combines with J gene TRBJ2-7; D call uncertain. Germline CDR1 and CDR2: WSHSY and SAAADI. The CDR3 has 12 amino acids. Trimming left V 0 bases short and J 7 bases short, with 7 bases between. CDR3 nucleotide sequence: TGCGCCAGCAGTGAGTCGAGCTGGGAGCAGTACTTC. Translation gives CASSESSWEQYF.

V is TRBV20-1 and J is TRBJ1-5; D perhaps matches TRBD1 (5 bases). CDR3 size: 12 residues. Germline loops: CDR1 DFQATT, CDR2 SNEGSKA (reference sequence). The ends were cut back, 3 bases at V and 7 bases at J, with 10 bases in the middle. The CDR3 loop is CSASDRQQPQHF. CDR3 nucleotide sequence: TGCAGTGCTAGTGACAGACAACAGCCCCAGCATTTT.

The rearrangement joins TRBV2 to TRBJ2-7, with D tentatively TRBD2 (6 bases). Germline V gene sequence: CDR1 SNHLY, CDR2 FYNNEI. Trimming stripped 5 bases from V and 1 base from J, with 12 bases between. CDR3 length equals 14 residues. The CDR3 protein is CASSRDSWSYEQYF. CDR3 DNA: TGTGCCAGCAGTCGGGACTCTTGGTCCTACGAGCAGTACTTC.

The V gene is TRBV7-9, the J gene TRBJ1-1; D ambiguous. Germline CDR1 SEHNR, CDR2 FQNEAQ (reference sequence). V gave up 5 bases and J gave up 0 bases, with 16 bases separating them. This CDR3 has 16 amino acids. The CDR3 sequence: CASSARNSRVNTEAFF. CDR3 sequence (DNA): TGTGCCAGCAGCGCGCGTAACTCGAGGGTGAACACTGAAGCTTTCTTT.

The chain employs TRBV24-1 and TRBJ2-1; a weak D match, TRBD1 (5 bases). The V gene lost 5 bases and the J gene lost 9 bases, with 16 bases spanning the gap. This CDR3 is 14 amino acids long. Germline CDR1 and CDR2: KGHDR and SFDVKD. This chain's CDR3 is CATSVTGVAAEQFF. CDR3 in DNA: TGTGCCACCAGTGTTACAGGAGTCGCAGCTGAGCAGTTCTTC.

The chain has TRBV25-1 and TRBJ1-2; 9 bases match TRBD1. V lost 5 bases, J lost 7 bases, and 8 bases stayed unmatched. In germline, CDR1 is MGHDK, CDR2 SYGVNS. The CDR3 covers 14 residues. For the CDR3, the DNA is TGTGCCAGCAGTTCCGGCAACAGGGGGCCTGGCTACACCTTC. Protein sequence: CASSSGNRGPGYTF.

V is TRBV15 and J is TRBJ2-1; TRBD2 is a possible D gene (6 bases). Looked up from germline, CDR1 is LNHNV and CDR2 is YYDKDF (reference sequence). Trimming stripped 0 bases from V and 9 bases from J, with 9 bases between. The CDR3 has 13 amino acids. CDR3 loop: CATSRDWRVEQFF. DNA of the CDR3: TGTGCCACCAGCAGAGATTGGAGGGTTGAGCAGTTCTTC.

This clone was detected once. The V gene is TRBV5-1, the J gene TRBJ1-6, with 7 bases aligning to TRBD1. In germline, CDR1 is SGHRS, CDR2 YFSETQ. V shed 0 bases, J shed 0 bases, and the junction held 3 bases outside the gene matches. This CDR3 has 17 residues. The DNA of the CDR3 is TGCGCCAGCAGCTTGGAGGGGGACAGCTCCTATAATTCACCCCTCCACTTT. Protein sequence: CASSLEGDSSYNSPLHF.

The chain couples TRBV7-3 to TRBJ2-3, with D possibly being TRBD1 (5 bases). This CDR3 is 16 amino acids long. The V and J ends lost 3 bases and 0 bases respectively, with 13 bases between them. The germline gives CDR1 SGHTA, CDR2 FQGTGA. The DNA of the CDR3 is TGTGCCAGCAGCTTGCTCGTCAGGGCTAGCACAGATACGCAGTATTTT. Translation: CASSLLVRASTDTQYF.

The chain joins TRBV6-5 to TRBJ1-6; no firm D call. In germline, CDR1 is MNHEY, CDR2 SVGAGI. Trimming left V 6 bases short and J 9 bases short, with 9 bases between. The CDR3 extends over 12 amino acids. CDR3 sequence: CASRAPSSPLHF. The DNA of the CDR3 is TGTGCCAGCAGGGCCCCTAGTTCACCCCTCCACTTT.

J is TRBJ2-1 and V is TRBV2, with 8 bases aligning to TRBD1. The germline gives CDR1 SNHLY, CDR2 FYNNEI. This CDR3 is 13 amino acids long. V shed 10 bases and J 4 bases; nucleotides not matched to a gene: 6. CDR3 sequence (DNA): TGTGCCACGACAGGGGAGGTATACAATGAGCAGTTCTTC. Amino acids: CATTGEVYNEQFF. Looking up the rest from reference TRBV2 and TRBJ2-1 gives the full variable domain: EPEVTQTPSHQVTQMGQEVILRCVPISNHLYFYWYRQILGQKVEFLVSFYNNEISEKSEIFDDQFSVERPDGSNFTLKIRSTKLEDSAMYFCATTGEVYNEQFFGPGTRLTVL.

The chain is built from TRBV18 and TRBJ1-6; maybe TRBD1 (5 bases). CDR1 KGHSH and CDR2 LQKENI come from the germline V gene. CDR3 length: 14 amino acids. The V end was cut by 0 bases, the J end by 7 bases, with 7 bases between. The CDR3 DNA is TGTGCCAGCTCACCACCGACAGAGAATTCACCCCTCCACTTT. This codes for CASSPPTENSPLHF.

This rearrangement joins TRBV6-1 to TRBJ1-5; 8 bases map to TRBD1. V lost 3 bases to trimming and J lost 7 bases; unmatched junction nucleotides: 8. The CDR3 has 15 amino acids. The germline gives CDR1 MNHNS, CDR2 SASEGT. The chain's CDR3 is CASSDGTGRLQPQHF. DNA for the CDR3: TGTGCCAGCAGTGATGGGACAGGCCGCTTGCAGCCCCAGCATTTT.

This clone was seen a few times. The CDR3 loop reads CASRTDRGQSYGYTF. CDR3 in DNA: TGTGCCAGTAGGACAGACAGGGGGCAAAGCTATGGCTACACCTTC. This sequence joins TRBV19 and TRBJ1-2; 10 bases agree with TRBD1. The CDR3 consists of 15 residues. V shed 6 bases and J 4 bases; nucleotides not matched to a gene: 8. From germline, CDR1 is LNHDA and CDR2 SQIVND (reference sequence).

This rearrangement joins TRBV3-1 (or the pseudogene TRBV3-2) to TRBJ2-3; 13 bases match TRBD2. This CDR3 has 14 residues. After removal of 8 bases from V and 3 bases from J, the junction contained 2 bases not matched to a gene. Germline CDR1 and CDR2: LGHDT and YNNKEL (reference sequence). The CDR3 DNA sequence: TGTGCCAGCGGACTAGCGGGAGTAACAGATACGCAGTATTTT. Encoded protein: CASGLAGVTDTQYF.

The chain employs TRBV10-1 and TRBJ1-1; the D gene is possibly TRBD1 (6 bases). V gave up 4 bases and J gave up 2 bases, with 14 bases separating them. Germline assignment: CDR1 WNHNN and CDR2 SYGVQD (reference sequence). The CDR3 sequence is 15 residues long. The CDR3 DNA follows: TGCGCCAGCAGTGTCAACACAGGGTTCAACACTGAAGCTTTCTTT. Translation: CASSVNTGFNTEAFF.

This clone was seen a single time. The chain carries TRBV2 and TRBJ1-1; 8 positions agree with TRBD1. This CDR3 comprises 15 residues. Germline CDR1 is SNHLY and CDR2 is FYNNEI. J lost 4 bases, V lost 4 bases, and 8 bases had no gene match. The CDR3 is CASSGRQGWGTEAFF. CDR3 nucleotide sequence: TGTGCCAGCAGTGGGAGACAGGGGTGGGGCACTGAAGCTTTCTTT.

CDR3: CASRSGEGSPLHF. CDR3 DNA sequence: TGTGCCAGCAGATCGGGAGAGGGATCACCCCTCCACTTT. The gene calls are TRBV6-4 and TRBJ1-6, with unresolved D. CDR3 size: 13 residues. CDR1 MRHNA and CDR2 SNTAGT come from the germline V gene. Trimming shortened V by 6 bases and J by 10 bases, and 13 bases separated the two germline ends.

Remarks on this clone: Germline and junction disagree at one end, which may indicate a read error. The chain has TRBV7-3 and TRBJ1-6; tentatively, D is TRBD1 (6 bases). This CDR3 spans 16 amino acids. CDR1 SGHTA and CDR2 FQGTGA come from the germline V gene. DNA for the CDR3: TGTGCGAGCAGCCTTCGAGGGGCCAGGGGCAATTCACCCCTCCACTTT. This translates into CASSLRGARGNSPLHF.

The chain carries TRBV28 and TRBJ2-5; TRBD2 aligns across 8 bases. The CDR3 is made up of 15 amino acids. Germline lookup yields CDR1 MDHEN and CDR2 SYDVKM. The J segment lost 6 bases and the V segment lost 4 bases, leaving 10 bases of the junction unmatched. The CDR3 DNA sequence: TGTGCCAGCAGTTGGGCGGGGGGCCAGGGAAAGACCCAGTACTTC. This translates into CASSWAGGQGKTQYF.

This chain joins TRBV28 and TRBJ2-1, with 8 bases identical to TRBD1. CDR1 and CDR2 (germline): MDHEN, SYDVKM. The CDR3 covers 13 residues. With V trimmed by 3 bases and J by 10 bases, 5 bases remained unmatched. The CDR3 region has the DNA TGTGCCAGCAGTTTCCAGGGGGCCAGGGAGCAGTTCTTC. It specifies CASSFQGAREQFF.